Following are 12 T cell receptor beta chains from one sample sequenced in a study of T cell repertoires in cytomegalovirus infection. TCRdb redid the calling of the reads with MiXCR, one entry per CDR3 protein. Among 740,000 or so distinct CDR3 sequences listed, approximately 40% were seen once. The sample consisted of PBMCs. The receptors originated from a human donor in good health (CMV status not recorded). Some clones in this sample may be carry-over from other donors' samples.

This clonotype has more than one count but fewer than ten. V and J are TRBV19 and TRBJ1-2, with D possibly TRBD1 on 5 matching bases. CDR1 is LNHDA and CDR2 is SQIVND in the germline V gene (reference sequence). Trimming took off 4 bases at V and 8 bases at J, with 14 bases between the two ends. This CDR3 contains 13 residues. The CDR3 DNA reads TGTGCCAGTAGTAAGGAGGGACGGCGGGGCTACACCTTC. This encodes CASSKEGRRGYTF.

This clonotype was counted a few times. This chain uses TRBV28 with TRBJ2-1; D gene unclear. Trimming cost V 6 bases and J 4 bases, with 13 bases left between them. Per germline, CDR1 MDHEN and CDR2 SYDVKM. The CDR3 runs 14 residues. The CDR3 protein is CASSQLRRYNEQFF. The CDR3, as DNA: TGTGCCAGCAGCCAGCTTCGACGGTACAATGAGCAGTTCTTC.

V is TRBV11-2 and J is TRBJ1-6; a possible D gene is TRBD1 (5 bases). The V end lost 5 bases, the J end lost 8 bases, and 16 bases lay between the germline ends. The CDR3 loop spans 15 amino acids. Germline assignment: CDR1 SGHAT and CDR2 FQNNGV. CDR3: CASSLAPGSDSPLHF. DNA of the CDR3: TGTGCCAGCAGCCTGGCCCCAGGGAGCGATTCACCCCTCCACTTT. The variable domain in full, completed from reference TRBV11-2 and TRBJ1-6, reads EAGVAQSPRYKIIEKRQSVAFWCNPISGHATLYWYQQILGQGPKLLIQFQNNGVVDDSQLPKDRFSAERLKGVDSTLKIQPAKLEDSAVYLCASSLAPGSDSPLHFGNGTRLTVT.

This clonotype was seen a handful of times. The CDR3 spells CASTFDRDGTEAFF. The CDR3, as DNA: TGTGCCAGCACCTTCGACAGGGACGGCACTGAAGCTTTCTTT. The genes are TRBV6-1 and TRBJ1-1, with 7 bases lining up with TRBD1. CDR3 length: 14 amino acids. J gave up 4 bases and V 7 bases, and 9 bases lay outside the gene matches. Looked up from germline, CDR1 is MNHNS and CDR2 is SASEGT.

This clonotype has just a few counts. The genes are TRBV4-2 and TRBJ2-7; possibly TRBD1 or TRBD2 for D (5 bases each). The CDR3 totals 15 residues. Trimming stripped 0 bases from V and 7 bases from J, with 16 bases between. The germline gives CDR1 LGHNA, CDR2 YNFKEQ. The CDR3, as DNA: TGTGCCAGCAGCCAAGATAGGGACCGGCCTGGAGAGCAGTACTTC. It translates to CASSQDRDRPGEQYF.

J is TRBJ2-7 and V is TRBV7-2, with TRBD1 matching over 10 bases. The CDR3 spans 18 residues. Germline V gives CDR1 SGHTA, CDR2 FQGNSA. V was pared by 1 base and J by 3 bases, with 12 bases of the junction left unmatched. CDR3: CASSLGVLGTGAIYEQYF. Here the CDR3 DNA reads TGTGCCAGCAGCTTAGGGGTTTTGGGGACAGGGGCTATCTACGAGCAGTACTTC.

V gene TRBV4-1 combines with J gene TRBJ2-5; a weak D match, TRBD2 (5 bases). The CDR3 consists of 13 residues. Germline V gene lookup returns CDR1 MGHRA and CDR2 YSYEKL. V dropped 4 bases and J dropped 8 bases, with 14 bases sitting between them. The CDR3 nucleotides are TGCGCCAGCAGCCTCAGGCAGGCGGGTACCCAGTACTTC. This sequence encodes CASSLRQAGTQYF.

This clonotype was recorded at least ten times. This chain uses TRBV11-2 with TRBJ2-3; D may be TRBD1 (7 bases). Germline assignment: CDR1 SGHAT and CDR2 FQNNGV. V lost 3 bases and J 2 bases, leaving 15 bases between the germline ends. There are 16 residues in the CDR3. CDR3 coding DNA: TGTGCCAGCAGCTTTCGCGGGACAGTTGCCACAGATACGCAGTATTTT. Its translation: CASSFRGTVATDTQYF.

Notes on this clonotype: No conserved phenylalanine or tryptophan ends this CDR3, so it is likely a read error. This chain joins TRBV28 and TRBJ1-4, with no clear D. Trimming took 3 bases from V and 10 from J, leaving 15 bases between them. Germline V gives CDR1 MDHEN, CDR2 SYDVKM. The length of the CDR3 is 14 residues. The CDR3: CASSFGPYRGKLFC. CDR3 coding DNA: TGTGCCAGCAGTTTCGGTCCGTACCGCGGAAAACTGTTTTGT.

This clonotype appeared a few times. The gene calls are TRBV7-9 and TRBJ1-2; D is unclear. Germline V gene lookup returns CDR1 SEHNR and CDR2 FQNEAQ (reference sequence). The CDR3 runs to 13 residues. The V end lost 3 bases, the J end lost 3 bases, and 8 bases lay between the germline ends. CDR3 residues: CASSLMSDYGYTF. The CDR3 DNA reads TGTGCCAGCAGCTTGATGTCGGACTATGGCTACACCTTC.

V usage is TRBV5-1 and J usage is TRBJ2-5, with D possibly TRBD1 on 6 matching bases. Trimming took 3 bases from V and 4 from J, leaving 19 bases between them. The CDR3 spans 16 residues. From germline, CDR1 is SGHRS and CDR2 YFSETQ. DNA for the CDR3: TGCGCCAGCAGCTCGGTAGACAGGAGGTGGGGAGAGACCCAGTACTTC. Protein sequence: CASSSVDRRWGETQYF.

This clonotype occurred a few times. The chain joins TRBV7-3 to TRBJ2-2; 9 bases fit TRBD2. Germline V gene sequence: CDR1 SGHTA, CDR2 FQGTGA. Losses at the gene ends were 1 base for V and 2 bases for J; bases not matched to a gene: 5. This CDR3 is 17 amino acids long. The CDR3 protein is CASSLRRGGVNTGELFF. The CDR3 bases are TGTGCCAGCAGCTTAAGGCGGGGGGGGGTAAACACCGGGGAGCTGTTTTTT. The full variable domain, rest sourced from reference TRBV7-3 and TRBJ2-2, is GAGVSQTPSNKVTEKGKYVELRCDPISGHTALYWYRQSLGQGPEFLIYFQGTGAADDSGLPNDRFFAVRPEGSVSTLKIQRTERGDSAVYLCASSLRRGGVNTGELFFGEGSRLTVL.